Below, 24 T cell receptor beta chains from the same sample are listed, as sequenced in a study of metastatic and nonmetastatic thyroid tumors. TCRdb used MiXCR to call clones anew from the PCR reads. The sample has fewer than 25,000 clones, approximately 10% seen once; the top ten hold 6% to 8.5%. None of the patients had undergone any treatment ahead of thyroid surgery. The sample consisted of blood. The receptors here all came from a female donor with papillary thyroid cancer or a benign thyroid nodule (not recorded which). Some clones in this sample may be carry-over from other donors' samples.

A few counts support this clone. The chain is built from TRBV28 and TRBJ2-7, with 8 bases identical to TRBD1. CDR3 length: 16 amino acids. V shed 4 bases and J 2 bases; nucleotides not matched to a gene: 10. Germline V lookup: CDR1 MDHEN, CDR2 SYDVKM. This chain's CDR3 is CASSSPGTGTTYEQYF. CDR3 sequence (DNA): TGTGCCAGCAGTTCTCCCGGGACAGGAACAACCTACGAGCAGTACTTC.

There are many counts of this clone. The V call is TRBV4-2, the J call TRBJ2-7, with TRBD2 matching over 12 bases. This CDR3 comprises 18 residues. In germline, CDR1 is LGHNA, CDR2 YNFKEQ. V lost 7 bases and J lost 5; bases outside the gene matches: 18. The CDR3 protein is CASTPGGGERLAGDEQYF. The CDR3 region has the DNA TGTGCCAGCACCCCGGGGGGGGGCGAGCGACTAGCGGGAGACGAGCAGTACTTC.

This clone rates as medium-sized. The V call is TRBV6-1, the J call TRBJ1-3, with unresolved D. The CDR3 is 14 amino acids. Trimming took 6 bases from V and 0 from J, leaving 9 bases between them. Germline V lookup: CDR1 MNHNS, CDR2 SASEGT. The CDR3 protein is CASRLTDSGNTIYF. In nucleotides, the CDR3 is TGTGCCAGCAGGTTGACGGACTCTGGAAACACCATATATTTT.

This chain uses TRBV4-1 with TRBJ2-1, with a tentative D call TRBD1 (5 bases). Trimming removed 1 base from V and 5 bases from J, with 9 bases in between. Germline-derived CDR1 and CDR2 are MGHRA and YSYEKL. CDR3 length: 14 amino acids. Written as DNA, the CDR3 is TGCGCCAGCAGCCAAGTAAGGGGCCACAATGAGCAGTTCTTC. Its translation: CASSQVRGHNEQFF.

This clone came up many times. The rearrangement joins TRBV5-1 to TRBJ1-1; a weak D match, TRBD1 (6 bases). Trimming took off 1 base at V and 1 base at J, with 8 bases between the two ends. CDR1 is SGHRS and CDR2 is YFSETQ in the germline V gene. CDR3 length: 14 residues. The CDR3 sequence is CASSLTGWNTEAFF. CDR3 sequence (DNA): TGCGCCAGCAGCTTGACAGGGTGGAACACTGAAGCTTTCTTT.

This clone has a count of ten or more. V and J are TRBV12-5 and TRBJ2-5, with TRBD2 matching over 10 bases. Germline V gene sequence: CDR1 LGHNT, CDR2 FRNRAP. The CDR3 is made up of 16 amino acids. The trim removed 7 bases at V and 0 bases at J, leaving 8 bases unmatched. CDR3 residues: CASASGLAMYQETQYF. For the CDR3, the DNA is TGTGCTAGTGCCTCGGGACTAGCGATGTACCAAGAGACCCAGTACTTC.

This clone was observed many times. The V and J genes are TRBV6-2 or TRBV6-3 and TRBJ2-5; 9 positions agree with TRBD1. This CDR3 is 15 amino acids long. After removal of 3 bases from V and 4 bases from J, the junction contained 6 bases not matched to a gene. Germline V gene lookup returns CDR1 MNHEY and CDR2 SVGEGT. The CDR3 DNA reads TGTGCCAGCAGTTATCAGACAGGGGGAATAGAGACCCAGTACTTC. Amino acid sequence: CASSYQTGGIETQYF.

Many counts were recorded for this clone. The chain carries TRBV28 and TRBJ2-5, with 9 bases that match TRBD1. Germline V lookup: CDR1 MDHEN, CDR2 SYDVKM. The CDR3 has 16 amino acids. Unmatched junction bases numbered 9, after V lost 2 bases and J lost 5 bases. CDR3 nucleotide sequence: TGTGCCAGCAGTTTACCCTACAGGGGGCTACGGGAGACCCAGTACTTC. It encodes CASSLPYRGLRETQYF. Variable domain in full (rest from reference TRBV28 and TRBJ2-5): DVKVTQSSRYLVKRTGEKVFLECVQDMDHENMFWYRQDPGLGLRLIYFSYDVKMKEKGDIPEGYSVSREKKERFSLILESASTNQTSMYLCASSLPYRGLRETQYFGPGTRLLVL.

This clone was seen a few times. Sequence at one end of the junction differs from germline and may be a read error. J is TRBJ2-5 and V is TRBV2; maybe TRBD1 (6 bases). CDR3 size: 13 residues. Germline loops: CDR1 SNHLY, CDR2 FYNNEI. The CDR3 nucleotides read TGTGCCGGCAGTTCAGGGGTTGGAGAGACCCAGTACTTC. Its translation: CAGSSGVGETQYF.

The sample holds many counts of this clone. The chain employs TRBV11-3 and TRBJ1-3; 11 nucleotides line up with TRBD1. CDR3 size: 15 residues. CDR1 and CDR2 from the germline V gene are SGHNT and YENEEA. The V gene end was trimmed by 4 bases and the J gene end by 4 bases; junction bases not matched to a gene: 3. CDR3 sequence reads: CASSSDRGPGNTIYF. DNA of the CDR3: TGTGCCAGCAGCTCGGACAGGGGGCCGGGAAACACCATATATTTT. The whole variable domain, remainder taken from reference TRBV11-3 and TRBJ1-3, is EAGVVQSPRYKIIEKKQPVAFWCNPISGHNTLYWYLQNLGQGPELLIRYENEEAVDDSQLPKDRFSAERLKGVDSTLKIQPAELGDSAVYLCASSSDRGPGNTIYFGEGSWLTVV.

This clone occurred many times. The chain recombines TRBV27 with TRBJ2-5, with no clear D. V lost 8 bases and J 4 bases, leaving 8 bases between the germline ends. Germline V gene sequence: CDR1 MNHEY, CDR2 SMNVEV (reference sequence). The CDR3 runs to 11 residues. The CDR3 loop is CASGTGETQYF. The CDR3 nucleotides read TGTGCCAGCGGAACGGGAGAGACCCAGTACTTC.

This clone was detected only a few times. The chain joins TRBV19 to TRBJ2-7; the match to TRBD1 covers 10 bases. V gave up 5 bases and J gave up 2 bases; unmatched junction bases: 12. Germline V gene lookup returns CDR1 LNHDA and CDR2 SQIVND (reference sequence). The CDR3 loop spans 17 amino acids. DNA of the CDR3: TGTGCCAGTAGTGGTCATAGCGGGACAGGGGATACCTACGAGCAGTACTTC. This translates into CASSGHSGTGDTYEQYF. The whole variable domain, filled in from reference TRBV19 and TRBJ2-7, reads DGGITQSPKYLFRKEGQNVTLSCEQNLNHDAMYWYRQDPGQGLRLIYYSQIVNDFQKGDIAEGYSVSREKKESFPLTVTSAQKNPTAFYLCASSGHSGTGDTYEQYFGPGTRLTVT.

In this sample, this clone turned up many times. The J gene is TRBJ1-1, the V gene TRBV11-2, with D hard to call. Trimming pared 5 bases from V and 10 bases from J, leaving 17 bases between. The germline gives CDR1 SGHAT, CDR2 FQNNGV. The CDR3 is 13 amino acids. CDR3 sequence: CASSPITERLAFF. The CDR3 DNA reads TGTGCCAGCAGCCCGATAACCGAGCGTCTAGCTTTCTTT. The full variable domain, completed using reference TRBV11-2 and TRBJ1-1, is EAGVAQSPRYKIIEKRQSVAFWCNPISGHATLYWYQQILGQGPKLLIQFQNNGVVDDSQLPKDRFSAERLKGVDSTLKIQPAKLEDSAVYLCASSPITERLAFFGQGTRLTVV.

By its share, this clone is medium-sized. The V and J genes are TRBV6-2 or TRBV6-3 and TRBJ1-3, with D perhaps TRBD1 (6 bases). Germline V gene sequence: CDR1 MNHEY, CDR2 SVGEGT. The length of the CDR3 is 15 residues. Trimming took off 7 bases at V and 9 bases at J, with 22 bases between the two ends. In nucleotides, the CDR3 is TGTGCCAGCACCTCCTCAGCCAGGGAAGGGGGCACCATATATTTT. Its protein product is CASTSSAREGGTIYF.

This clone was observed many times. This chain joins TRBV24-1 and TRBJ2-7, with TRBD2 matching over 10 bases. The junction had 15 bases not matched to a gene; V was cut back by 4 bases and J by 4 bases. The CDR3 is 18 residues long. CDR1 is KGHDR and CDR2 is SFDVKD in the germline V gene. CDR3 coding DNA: TGTGCCACCAGTGAGGCCGGGACTAGCGATCCTAGGGGATACGAGCAGTACTTC. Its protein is CATSEAGTSDPRGYEQYF.

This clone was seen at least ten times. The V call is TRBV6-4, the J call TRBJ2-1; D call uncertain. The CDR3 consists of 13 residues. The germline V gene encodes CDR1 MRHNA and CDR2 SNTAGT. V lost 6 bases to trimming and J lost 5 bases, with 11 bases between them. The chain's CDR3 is CASSLRSNNEQFF. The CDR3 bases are TGTGCCAGCAGCCTCCGGAGTAACAATGAGCAGTTCTTC.

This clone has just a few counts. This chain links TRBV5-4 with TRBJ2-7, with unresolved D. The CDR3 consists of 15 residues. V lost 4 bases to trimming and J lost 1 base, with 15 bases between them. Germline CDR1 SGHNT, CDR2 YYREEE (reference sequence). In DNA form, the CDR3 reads TGTGCCAGCAGCCTGAGTCAGTACGGATCCTACGAGCAGTACTTC. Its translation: CASSLSQYGSYEQYF.

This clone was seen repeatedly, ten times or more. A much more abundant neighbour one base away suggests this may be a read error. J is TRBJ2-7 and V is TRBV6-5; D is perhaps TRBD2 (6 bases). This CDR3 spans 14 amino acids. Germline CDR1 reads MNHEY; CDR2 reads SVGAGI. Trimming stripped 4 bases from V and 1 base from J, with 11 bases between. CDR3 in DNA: TGTGCCAGCAGTTCCGGGACTCCTTCCTACGAGCAGTACTTC. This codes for CASSSGTPSYEQYF.

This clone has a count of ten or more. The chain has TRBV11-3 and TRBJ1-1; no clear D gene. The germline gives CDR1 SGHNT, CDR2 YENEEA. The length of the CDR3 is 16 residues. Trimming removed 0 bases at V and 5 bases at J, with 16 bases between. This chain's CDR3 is CASSLDNYGVPTEAFF. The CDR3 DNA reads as TGTGCCAGCAGCTTAGATAACTATGGGGTTCCAACTGAAGCTTTCTTT.

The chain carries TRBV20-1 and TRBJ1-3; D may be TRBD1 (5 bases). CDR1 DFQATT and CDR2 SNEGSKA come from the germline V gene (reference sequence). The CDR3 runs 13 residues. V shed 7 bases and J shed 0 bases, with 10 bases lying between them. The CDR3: CSGGPRSGNTIYF. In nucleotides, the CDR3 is TGCAGTGGGGGACCCCGCTCTGGAAACACCATATATTTT.

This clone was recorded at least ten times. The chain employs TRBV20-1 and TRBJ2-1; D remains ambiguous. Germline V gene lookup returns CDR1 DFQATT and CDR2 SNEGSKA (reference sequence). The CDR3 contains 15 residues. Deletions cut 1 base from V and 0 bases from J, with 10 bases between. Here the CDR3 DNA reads TGCAGTGCTAGAGCCCTGGAGAGCTCCTACAATGAGCAGTTCTTC. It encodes CSARALESSYNEQFF.

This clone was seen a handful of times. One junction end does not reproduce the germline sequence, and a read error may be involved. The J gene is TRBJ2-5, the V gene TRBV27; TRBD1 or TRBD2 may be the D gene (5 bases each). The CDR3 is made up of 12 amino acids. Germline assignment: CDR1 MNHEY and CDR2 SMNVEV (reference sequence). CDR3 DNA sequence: TGTGCCAGCAGAGTACTAGGTGGGACCCGGTACTTC. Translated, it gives CASRVLGGTRYF.

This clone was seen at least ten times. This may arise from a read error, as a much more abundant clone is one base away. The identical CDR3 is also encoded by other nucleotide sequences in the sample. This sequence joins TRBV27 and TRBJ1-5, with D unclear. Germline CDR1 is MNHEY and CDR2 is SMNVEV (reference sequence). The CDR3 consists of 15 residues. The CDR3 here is CASSLNGRVNQPQHF. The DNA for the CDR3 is TGCGCCAGCAGTCTTAACGGACGGGTCAATCAGCCCCAGCATTTT.

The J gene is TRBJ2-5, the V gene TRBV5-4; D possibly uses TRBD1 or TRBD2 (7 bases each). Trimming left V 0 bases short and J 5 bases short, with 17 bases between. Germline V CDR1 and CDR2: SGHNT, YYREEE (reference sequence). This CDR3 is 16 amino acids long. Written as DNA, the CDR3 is TGTGCCAGCAGCTTGGACAGGGGAGGGGGTAGGGAGACCCAGTACTTC. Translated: CASSLDRGGGRETQYF. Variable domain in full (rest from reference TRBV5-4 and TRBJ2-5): ETGVTQSPTHLIKTRGQQVTLRCSSQSGHNTVSWYQQALGQGPQFIFQYYREEENGRGNFPPRFSGLQFPNYSSELNVNALELDDSALYLCASSLDRGGGRETQYFGPGTRLLVL.